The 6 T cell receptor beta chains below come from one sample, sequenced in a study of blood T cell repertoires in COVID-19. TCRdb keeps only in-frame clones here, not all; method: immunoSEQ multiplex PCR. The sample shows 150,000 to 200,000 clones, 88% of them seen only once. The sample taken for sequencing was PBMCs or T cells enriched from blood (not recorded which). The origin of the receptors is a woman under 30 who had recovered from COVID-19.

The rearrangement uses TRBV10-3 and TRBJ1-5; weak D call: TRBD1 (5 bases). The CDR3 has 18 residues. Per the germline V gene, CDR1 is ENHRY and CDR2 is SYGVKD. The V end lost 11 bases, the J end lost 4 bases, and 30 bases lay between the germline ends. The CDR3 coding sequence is TGTGCCTCGGCGGGGTCGACGGCGCAAGGGGACCTAAATCAGCCCCAGCATTTT. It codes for CASAGSTAQGDLNQPQHF.

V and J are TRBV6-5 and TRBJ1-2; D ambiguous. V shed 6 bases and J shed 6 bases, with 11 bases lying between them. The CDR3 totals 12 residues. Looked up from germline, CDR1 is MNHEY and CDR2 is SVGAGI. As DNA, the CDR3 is TGTGCCAGCAGCGAGGGCCTGAATGGCTACACCTTC. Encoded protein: CASSEGLNGYTF.

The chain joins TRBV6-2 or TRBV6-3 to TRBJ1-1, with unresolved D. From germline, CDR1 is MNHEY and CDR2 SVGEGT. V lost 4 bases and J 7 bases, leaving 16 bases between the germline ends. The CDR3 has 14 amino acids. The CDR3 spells CASSWVFARIEAFF. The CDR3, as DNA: TGTGCCAGCAGTTGGGTTTTCGCTAGGATTGAAGCTTTCTTT.

The CDR3, as DNA: TGCGCCAGCAGTTCCGGACAGGCTACTTCGCTTTTGTACTTC. Translating it yields CASSSGQATSLLYF. This rearrangement joins TRBV10-1 to TRBJ2-7; 7 positions match TRBD1. The germline CDR1 and CDR2 sequences are WNHNN and SYGVQD (reference sequence). The CDR3 sequence is 14 residues long. Losses at the gene ends were 5 bases for V and 12 bases for J; bases not matched to a gene: 16.

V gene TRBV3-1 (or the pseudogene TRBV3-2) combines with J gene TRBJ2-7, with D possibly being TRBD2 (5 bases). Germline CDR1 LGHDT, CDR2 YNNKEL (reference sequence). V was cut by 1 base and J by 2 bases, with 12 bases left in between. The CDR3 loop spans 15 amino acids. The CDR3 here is CASSQAPGVTYEQYF. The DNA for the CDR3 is TGTGCCAGCAGCCAAGCACCCGGGGTTACCTACGAGCAGTACTTC.

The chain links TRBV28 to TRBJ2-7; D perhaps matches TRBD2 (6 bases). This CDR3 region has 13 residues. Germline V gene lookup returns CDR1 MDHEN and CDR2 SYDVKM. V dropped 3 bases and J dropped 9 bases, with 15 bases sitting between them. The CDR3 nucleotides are TGTGCCAGCAGTTTGCCCCCAGGGAGGAGGCAGTACTTC. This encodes CASSLPPGRRQYF.